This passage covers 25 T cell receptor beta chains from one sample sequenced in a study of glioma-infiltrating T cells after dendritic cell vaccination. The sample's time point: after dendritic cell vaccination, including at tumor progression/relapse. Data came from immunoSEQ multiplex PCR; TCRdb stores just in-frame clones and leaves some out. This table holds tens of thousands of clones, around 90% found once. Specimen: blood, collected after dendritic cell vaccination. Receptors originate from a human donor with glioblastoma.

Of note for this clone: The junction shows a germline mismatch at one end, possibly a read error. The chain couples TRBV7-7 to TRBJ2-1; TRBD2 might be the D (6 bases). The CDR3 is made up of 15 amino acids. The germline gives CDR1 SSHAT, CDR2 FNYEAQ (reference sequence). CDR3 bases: TGTGCTAGCAGCTTTGGGACTGTCTCCTACAATGAGCAGTTCTTC. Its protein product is CASSFGTVSYNEQFF. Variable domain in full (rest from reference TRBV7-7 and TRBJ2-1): GAGVSQSPRYKVTKRGQDVTLRCDPISSHATLYWYQQALGQGPEFLTYFNYEAQPDKSGLPSDRFSAERPEGSISTLTIQRTEQRDSAMYRCASSFGTVSYNEQFFGPGTRLTVL.

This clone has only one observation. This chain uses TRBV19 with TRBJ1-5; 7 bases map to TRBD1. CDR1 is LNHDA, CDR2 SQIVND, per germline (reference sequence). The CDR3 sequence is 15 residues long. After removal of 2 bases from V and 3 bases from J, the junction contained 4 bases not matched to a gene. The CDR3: CASSIQGGHNQPQHF. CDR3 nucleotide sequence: TGTGCCAGTAGTATACAGGGGGGTCACAATCAGCCCCAGCATTTT.

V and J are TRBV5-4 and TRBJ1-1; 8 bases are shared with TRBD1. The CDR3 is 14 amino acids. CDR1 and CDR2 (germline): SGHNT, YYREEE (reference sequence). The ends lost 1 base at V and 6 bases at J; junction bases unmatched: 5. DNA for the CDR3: TGTGCCAGCAGCTTGCCAGGGGGCTTGGCTGAAGCTTTCTTT. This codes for CASSLPGGLAEAFF.

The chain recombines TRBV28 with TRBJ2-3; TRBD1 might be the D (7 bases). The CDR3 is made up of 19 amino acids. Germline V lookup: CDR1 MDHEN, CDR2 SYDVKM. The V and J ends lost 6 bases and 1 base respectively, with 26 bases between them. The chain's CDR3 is CASSPPGGDRNSGTDTQYF. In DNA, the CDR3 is TGTGCCAGCAGCCCACCTGGCGGGGACAGAAACTCGGGCACAGATACGCAGTATTTT.

The CDR3 nucleotides are TGTGCCAGCAGCCTTTACCGGGACAGGCCCTCCTACGAGCAGTACTTC. Residues: CASSLYRDRPSYEQYF. This rearrangement joins TRBV9 to TRBJ2-7, with 8 bases lining up with TRBD1. This CDR3 contains 16 residues. The trim removed 4 bases at V and 0 bases at J, leaving 9 bases unmatched. The germline gives CDR1 SGDLS, CDR2 YYNGEE.

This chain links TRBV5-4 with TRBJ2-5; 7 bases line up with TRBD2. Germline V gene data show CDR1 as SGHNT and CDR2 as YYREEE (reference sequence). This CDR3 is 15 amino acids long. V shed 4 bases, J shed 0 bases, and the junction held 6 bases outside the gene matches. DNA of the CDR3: TGTGCCAGCAGCCCGGGGGGTCAGGACCAAGAGACCCAGTACTTC. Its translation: CASSPGGQDQETQYF.

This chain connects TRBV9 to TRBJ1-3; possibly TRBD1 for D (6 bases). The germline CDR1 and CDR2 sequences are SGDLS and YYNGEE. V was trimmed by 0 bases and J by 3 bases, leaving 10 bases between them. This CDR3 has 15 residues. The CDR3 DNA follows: TGTGCCAGCAGCGTAGGGACAGACCTTGGAAACACCATATATTTT. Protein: CASSVGTDLGNTIYF.

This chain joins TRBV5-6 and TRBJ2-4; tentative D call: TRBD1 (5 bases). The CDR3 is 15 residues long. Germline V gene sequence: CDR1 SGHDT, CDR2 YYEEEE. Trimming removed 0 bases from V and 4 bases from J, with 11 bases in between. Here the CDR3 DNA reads TGTGCCAGCAGCTTGGATGTCGGACATAAAAACATTCAGTACTTC. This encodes CASSLDVGHKNIQYF.

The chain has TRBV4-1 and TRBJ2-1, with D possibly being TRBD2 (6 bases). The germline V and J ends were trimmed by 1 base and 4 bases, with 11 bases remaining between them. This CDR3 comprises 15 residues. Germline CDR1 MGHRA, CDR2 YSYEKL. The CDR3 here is CASSQGGTRYNEQFF. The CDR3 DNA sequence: TGCGCCAGCAGCCAAGGGGGGACTCGATACAATGAGCAGTTCTTC.

The CDR3 reads CATHLQGENTEAFF. CDR3 nucleotides: TGTGCCACCCACCTACAGGGGGAGAACACTGAAGCTTTCTTT. The rearrangement links TRBV2 to TRBJ1-1, with 8 nucleotides matching TRBD1. There are 14 residues in the CDR3. Germline V gene data show CDR1 as SNHLY and CDR2 as FYNNEI. The V gene end was trimmed by 10 bases and the J gene end by 1 base; junction bases not matched to a gene: 8.

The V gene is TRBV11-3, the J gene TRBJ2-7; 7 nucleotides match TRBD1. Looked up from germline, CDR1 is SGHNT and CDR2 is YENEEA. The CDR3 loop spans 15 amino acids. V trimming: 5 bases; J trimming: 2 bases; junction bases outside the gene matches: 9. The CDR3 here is CASSPRETGAYEQYF. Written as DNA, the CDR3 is TGTGCCAGCAGCCCCCGGGAAACAGGGGCCTACGAGCAGTACTTC.

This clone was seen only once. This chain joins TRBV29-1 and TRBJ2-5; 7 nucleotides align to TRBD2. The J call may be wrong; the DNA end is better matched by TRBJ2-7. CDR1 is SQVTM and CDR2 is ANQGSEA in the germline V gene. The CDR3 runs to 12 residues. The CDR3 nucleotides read TGCAGCGTCGTCGGGACTATCTACGAGCAGTACTTC. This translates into CSVVGTIYEQYF.

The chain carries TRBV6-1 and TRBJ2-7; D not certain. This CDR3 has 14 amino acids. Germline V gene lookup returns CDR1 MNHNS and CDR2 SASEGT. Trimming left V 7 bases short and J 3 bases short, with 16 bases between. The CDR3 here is CASTRVYGYYEQYF. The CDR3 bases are TGTGCCAGCACCCGGGTATATGGGTACTACGAGCAGTACTTC.

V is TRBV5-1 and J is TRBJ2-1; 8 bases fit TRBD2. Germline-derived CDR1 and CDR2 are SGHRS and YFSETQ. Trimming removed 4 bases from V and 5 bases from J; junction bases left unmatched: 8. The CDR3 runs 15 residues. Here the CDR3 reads CASSRTGGPNNEQFF. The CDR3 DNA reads TGCGCCAGCAGCCGGACGGGGGGGCCAAACAATGAGCAGTTCTTC.

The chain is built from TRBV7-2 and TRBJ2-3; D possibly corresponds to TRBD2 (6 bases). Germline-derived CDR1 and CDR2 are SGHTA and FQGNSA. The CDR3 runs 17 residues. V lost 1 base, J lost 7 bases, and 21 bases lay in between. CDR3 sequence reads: CASSLVPWGVSGNTQYF. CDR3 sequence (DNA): TGTGCCAGCAGCTTAGTTCCTTGGGGGGTGTCCGGAAATACGCAGTATTTT.

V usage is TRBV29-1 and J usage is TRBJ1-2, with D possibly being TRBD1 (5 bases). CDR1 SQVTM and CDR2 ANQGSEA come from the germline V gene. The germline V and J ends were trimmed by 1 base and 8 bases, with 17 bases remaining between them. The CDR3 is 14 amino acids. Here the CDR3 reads CSVEARGDAEGYTF. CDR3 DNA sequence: TGCAGCGTTGAAGCCCGGGGGGACGCAGAGGGCTACACCTTC.

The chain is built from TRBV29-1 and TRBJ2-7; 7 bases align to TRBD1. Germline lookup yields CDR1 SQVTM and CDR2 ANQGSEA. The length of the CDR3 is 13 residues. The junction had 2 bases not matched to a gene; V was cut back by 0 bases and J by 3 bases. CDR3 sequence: CSVEEGQNYEQYF. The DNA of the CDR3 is TGCAGCGTTGAAGAGGGACAGAACTACGAGCAGTACTTC.

The CDR3 reads CASSLSAEETQYF. As DNA, the CDR3 is TGTGCCAGCAGTCTATCCGCTGAGGAGACCCAGTACTTC. The rearrangement uses TRBV7-3 and TRBJ2-5; D gene ambiguous. Trimming took 6 bases from V and 5 from J, leaving 13 bases between them. The CDR3 sequence is 13 residues long. Germline CDR1 is SGHTA and CDR2 is FQGTGA.

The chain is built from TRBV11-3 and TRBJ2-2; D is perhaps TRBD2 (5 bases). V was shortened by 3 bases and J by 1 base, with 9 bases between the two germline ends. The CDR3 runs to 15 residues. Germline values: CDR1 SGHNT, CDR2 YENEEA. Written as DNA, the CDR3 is TGTGCCAGCAGCTTGAGGGCTATGAACACCGGGGAGCTGTTTTTT. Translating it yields CASSLRAMNTGELFF. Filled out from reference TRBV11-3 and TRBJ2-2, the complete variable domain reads EAGVVQSPRYKIIEKKQPVAFWCNPISGHNTLYWYLQNLGQGPELLIRYENEEAVDDSQLPKDRFSAERLKGVDSTLKIQPAELGDSAVYLCASSLRAMNTGELFFGEGSRLTVL.

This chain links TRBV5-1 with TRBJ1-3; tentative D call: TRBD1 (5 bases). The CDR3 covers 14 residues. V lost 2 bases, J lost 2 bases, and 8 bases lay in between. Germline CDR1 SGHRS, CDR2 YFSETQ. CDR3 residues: CASSFDRTGNTIYF. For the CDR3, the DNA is TGCGCCAGCAGCTTTGACAGAACTGGAAACACCATATATTTT.

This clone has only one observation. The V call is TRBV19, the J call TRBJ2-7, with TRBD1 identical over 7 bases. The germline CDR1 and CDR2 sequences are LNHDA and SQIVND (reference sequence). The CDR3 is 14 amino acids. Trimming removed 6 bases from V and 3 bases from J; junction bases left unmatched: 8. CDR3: CASREQGNGYEQYF. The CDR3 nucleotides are TGTGCCAGTAGGGAACAGGGGAACGGCTACGAGCAGTACTTC.

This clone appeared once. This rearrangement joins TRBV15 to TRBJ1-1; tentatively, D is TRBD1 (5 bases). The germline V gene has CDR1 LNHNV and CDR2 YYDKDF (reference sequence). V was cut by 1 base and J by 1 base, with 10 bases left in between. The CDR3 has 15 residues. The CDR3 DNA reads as TGTGCCACCAGCAGAGGGGGGAGGGAGAACACTGAAGCTTTCTTT. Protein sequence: CATSRGGRENTEAFF.

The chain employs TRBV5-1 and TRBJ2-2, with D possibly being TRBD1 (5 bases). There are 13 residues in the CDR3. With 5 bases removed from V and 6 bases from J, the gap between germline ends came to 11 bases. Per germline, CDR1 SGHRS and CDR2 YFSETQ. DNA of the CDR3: TGCGCCAGCAGTCGACAGACCCCCGGGGAGCTGTTTTTT. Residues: CASSRQTPGELFF. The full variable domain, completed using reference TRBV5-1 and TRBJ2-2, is KAGVTQTPRYLIKTRGQQVTLSCSPISGHRSVSWYQQTPGQGLQFLFEYFSETQRNKGNFPGRFSGRQFSNSRSEMNVSTLELGDSALYLCASSRQTPGELFFGEGSRLTVL.

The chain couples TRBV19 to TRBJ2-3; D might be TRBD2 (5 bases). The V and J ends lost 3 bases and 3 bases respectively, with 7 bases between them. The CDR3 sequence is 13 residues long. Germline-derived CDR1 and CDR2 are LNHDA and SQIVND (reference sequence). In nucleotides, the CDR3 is TGTGCCAGTAGTATCTGGGAGACAGATACGCAGTATTTT. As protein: CASSIWETDTQYF.

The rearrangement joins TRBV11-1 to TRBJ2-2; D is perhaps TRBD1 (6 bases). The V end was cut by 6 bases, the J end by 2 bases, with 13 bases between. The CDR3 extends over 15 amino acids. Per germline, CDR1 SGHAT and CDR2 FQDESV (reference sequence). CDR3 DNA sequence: TGTGCCAGCAGTCAGCAGGGGCCAAACACCGGGGAGCTGTTTTTT. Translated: CASSQQGPNTGELFF.